This T cell receptor (beta chain) derives from a study of T-cell reconstitution after alpha-beta-depleted transplantation in children. Findings and caveats of the study: It was reported that alpha-beta T cells came from several hundred expanded graft clones (about two months after transplant). Several patients had high TCRbeta diversity at day 60; it came from surviving recipient T cells and thymic progenitors. T cells produced anew were the main source of T-cell counts and diversity one year after transplant.

This clonotype occurred a few times. Its antigen is unidentified. Germline V gives CDR1 SGDLS, CDR2 YYNGEE. V dropped 4 bases and J dropped 0 bases, with 11 bases sitting between them. The CDR3 contains 14 residues. Unique molecular identifiers were used to barcode this TCRbeta library. TCRdb itself ran the PCR reads through MiXCR, one entry per CDR3 protein. The sample consists of 700,000 to 950,000 distinct CDR3 sequences, approximately 15% of them appearing once. The gene calls are TRBV9 and TRBJ2-7; D is unresolved. This sequence was found in a male patient under 18 who had a stem cell transplant for acute lymphoblastic leukemia, so the T cells may come from the graft donor. The sample here was PBMCs, mostly from graft donor cells, taken 360 days after TCRalphabeta/CD19-depleted stem cell transplant. The CDR3 coding sequence is TGTGCCAGCAGCCAAGGAGTCCCCTCCTACGAGCAGTACTTC. Amino acids: CASSQGVPSYEQYF.